Below are 14 T cell receptor beta chains sequenced from a single sample in a study of CD8+CD57+ T cells in acquired aplastic anemia (dated by TCRdb to 2016 to 2019). Patients chosen for sequencing had shown expansion of CD8+CD57+ cells by flow cytometry. TCRdb records Illumina HiSeq 2000 as the sequencer. Genomic DNA was used as template for profiling of TCR beta VDJ combinations and CDR3 sequences. TCRdb took the public reads, trimmed them with fastp at Q25, ran MiXCR for clone calling and kept in-frame beta chains. Rows matching on CDR3 protein sequence are summarized as one entry with the most common DNA and genes. The sample table contains approximately 180,000 distinct CDR3 sequences; only one count was recorded for around half of them. The leading ten clones occupy about 1.8% of the sample. Source material: sorted CD4+, CD8+, or CD8+CD57+ T cells (not recorded which) from PBMCs. The receptors here all came from a human donor with aplastic anemia.

This clonotype was counted once. This clone may be a read error of a much larger clone one base away. V usage is TRBV5-1 and J usage is TRBJ2-7, with D tentatively TRBD1 or TRBD2 (5 bases each). Germline V gene lookup returns CDR1 SGHRS and CDR2 YFSETQ. V was clipped by 5 bases and J by 10 bases, with 19 bases between them. The CDR3 consists of 13 residues. In DNA, the CDR3 is TGCGCCAGCAGAACCTCCATGACGGGACCCCAGTACTTC. This gives the protein CASRTSMTGPQYF.

In this sample, this clonotype turned up many times. The chain recombines TRBV6-2 or TRBV6-3 with TRBJ1-6; 9 bases align to TRBD1. With 6 bases clipped from V and 5 bases from J, the junction kept 14 bases outside the gene matches. Germline V gives CDR1 MNHEY, CDR2 SVGEGT. This CDR3 region has 18 residues. DNA for the CDR3: TGTGCCAGCAGCCACTCGACGTTAGGACAGGGGAATAATTCACCCCTCCACTTT. It encodes CASSHSTLGQGNNSPLHF.

This chain links TRBV6-1 with TRBJ2-3, with 7 bases matching TRBD1. V lost 5 bases and J lost 6; bases outside the gene matches: 8. CDR1 and CDR2 (germline): MNHNS, SASEGT. CDR3 size: 14 residues. CDR3 nucleotide sequence: TGTGCCAGCAGTCCGGGACAGAATAGGGATACGCAGTATTTT. Translated: CASSPGQNRDTQYF.

The rearrangement joins TRBV19 to TRBJ1-2; 8 nucleotides match TRBD1. The CDR3 sequence is 12 residues long. Germline lookup yields CDR1 LNHDA and CDR2 SQIVND (reference sequence). The V segment lost 7 bases and the J segment 8 bases; nucleotides outside the gene matches: 6. The CDR3 spells CASKPTGEGYTF. The CDR3 region has the DNA TGTGCCAGTAAGCCGACAGGGGAAGGCTACACCTTC.

Notes on this clonotype: One end of the junction does not line up with germline, which may come from a read error. The J gene is TRBJ1-1, the V gene TRBV29-1; D possibly corresponds to TRBD1 (6 bases). In germline, CDR1 is SQVTM, CDR2 ANQGSEA. The length of the CDR3 is 13 residues. CDR3 amino acids: CSVSRTANTETFF. The CDR3 nucleotides are TGCAGCGTCAGCCGGACAGCGAACACTGAAACTTTCTTT.

V is TRBV2 and J is TRBJ1-4; possibly TRBD1 for D (5 bases). Germline CDR1 reads SNHLY; CDR2 reads FYNNEI. Between the trimmed V and J ends, which lost 6 bases and 5 bases, there was a span of 13 bases. The CDR3 consists of 14 residues. CDR3: CASRWEGLNEKLFF. The CDR3 bases are TGTGCCAGCAGATGGGAGGGACTAAATGAAAAACTGTTTTTT.

This clonotype came up many times. This chain uses TRBV11-2 with TRBJ2-5, with D maybe TRBD2 (6 bases). V lost 2 bases and J lost 2, with 12 bases in between. Looked up from germline, CDR1 is SGHAT and CDR2 is FQNNGV. The CDR3 covers 15 residues. The CDR3 DNA reads TGTGCCAGCAGCTTAACTAGCCGGGGGCAAGAGACCCAGTACTTC. It codes for CASSLTSRGQETQYF.

The J gene is TRBJ1-3, the V gene TRBV11-1, with D unclear. The CDR3 runs 14 residues. V was clipped by 5 bases and J by 0 bases, with 8 bases between them. Germline CDR1 SGHAT, CDR2 FQDESV (reference sequence). This chain's CDR3 is CASSPTYSGNTIYF. The CDR3 DNA follows: TGTGCCAGCAGCCCTACCTACTCTGGAAACACCATATATTTT.

In regard to this clonotype: One base away lies a much larger clone, so this may be a sequencing read error. The rearrangement joins TRBV5-4 to TRBJ2-3; the D is unclear. CDR1 and CDR2 (germline): SGHNT, YYREEE (reference sequence). CDR3 length: 12 amino acids. DNA of the CDR3: TGTGCCAGCAGCCCAATTGACCAGGCCCTGCATTTT. Translating it yields CASSPIDQALHF. Variable domain in full (rest from reference TRBV5-4 and TRBJ2-3): ETGVTQSPTHLIKTRGQQVTLRCSSQSGHNTVSWYQQALGQGPQFIFQYYREEENGRGNFPPRFSGLQFPNYSSELNVNALELDDSALYLCASSPIDQALHFGPGTRLTVL.

The chain has TRBV2 and TRBJ2-3, with D perhaps matching TRBD1 (5 bases). V gave up 5 bases and J gave up 6 bases, with 9 bases separating them. The CDR3 sequence is 12 residues long. From germline, CDR1 is SNHLY and CDR2 FYNNEI. The CDR3 loop is CASSLNRDTQYF. The CDR3 bases are TGTGCCAGCAGTCTAAACAGGGATACGCAGTATTTT.

CDR3 residues: CASSTGTSGSTDTQYF. CDR3 bases: TGCGCCAGCAGTACCGGGACTAGCGGGTCAACAGATACGCAGTATTTT. V and J are TRBV10-2 and TRBJ2-3; 12 bases match TRBD2. CDR3 length: 16 amino acids. Germline CDR1 reads WSHSY; CDR2 reads SAAADI. V lost 5 bases to trimming and J lost 3 bases; unmatched junction nucleotides: 6.

The chain uses TRBV15 and TRBJ2-1; no reliable D call. The CDR3 length is 16 residues. Trimming cost V 0 bases and J 0 bases, with 9 bases left between them. Germline values: CDR1 LNHNV, CDR2 YYDKDF (reference sequence). The CDR3 region has the DNA TGTGCCACCAGCAGAGATTATGACGGCTCCTACAATGAGCAGTTCTTC. Protein: CATSRDYDGSYNEQFF.

The table lists this clonotype with many counts. This chain joins TRBV19 and TRBJ2-5; 9 nucleotides match TRBD1. With 5 bases clipped from V and 2 bases from J, the junction kept 9 bases outside the gene matches. The germline CDR1 and CDR2 sequences are LNHDA and SQIVND (reference sequence). The CDR3 has 16 amino acids. CDR3 loop: CASSSAGQGIQETQYF. The CDR3 DNA reads TGTGCCAGTAGTTCTGCTGGACAGGGGATACAAGAGACCCAGTACTTC.

This clonotype was recorded at least ten times. This chain links TRBV6-1 with TRBJ2-7, with D possibly being TRBD2 (6 bases). This CDR3 is 13 amino acids long. V dropped 4 bases and J dropped 4 bases, with 11 bases sitting between them. Germline V CDR1 and CDR2: MNHNS, SASEGT. The CDR3 loop reads CASSVAGSYEQYF. For the CDR3, the DNA is TGTGCCAGCAGTGTCGCCGGGAGTTACGAGCAGTACTTC.